These T cell receptor beta chains were read from a single sample in a study of shared clonotypes between healthy human individuals. TCRdb's table, derived via immunoSEQ multiplex PCR, lists solely in-frame clones and lacks some. This table has 1,400,000 or so clones, 98% to 99% appearing once. Sequencing was performed on naive CD4+ T cells sorted from blood. These TCRs come from a man aged 25-40 years in good health. Both conserved end residues are part of each CDR3. The D gene is left open where the match is weak. Not every row has a clone size; where given, it reads once, few, many or a size class.

J gene | D gene | V gene | clone size | CDR3 length | CDR3 DNA | CDR3 protein
TRBJ2-1 | TRBD2 | TRBV9 | . | 18 | TGTGCCAGCAGCCCAAGAACAGGGGTGCGGGAGGGCGGGAATGAGCAGTTCTTC | CASSPRTGVREGGNEQFF
TRBJ2-7 | TRBD1 | TRBV5-1 | . | 17 | TGCGCCAGCAGCTTTTTTTCTGTGGGACAGGGGTCAGACGAGCAGTACTTC | CASSFFSVGQGSDEQYF
TRBJ1-5 | . | TRBV18 | . | 16 | TGTGCCAGCTCACCTCAAAGGGGTCGGGGCAATCAGCCCCAGCATTTT | CASSPQRGRGNQPQHF
TRBJ2-3 | . | TRBV7-9 | few | 11 | TGTGCCAGCAGCTTAACAGATACGCAGTATTTT | CASSLTDTQYF
TRBJ1-2 | . | TRBV28 | . | 14 | TGTGCCAGCAGTTTAACCCCGACAGCGTATGGCTACACCTTC | CASSLTPTAYGYTF
TRBJ2-7 | TRBD2 | TRBV5-1 | . | 15 | TGCGCCAGCAGCTGGGGACTAGCGTCAACCTACGAGCAGTACTTC | CASSWGLASTYEQYF
TRBJ2-2 | . | TRBV12-2 | . | 20 | TGTGCAAGTCGCCCCTCTGCCCAGAGGACTAGCGGGAGAGGAACCGGGGAGCTGTTTTTT | CASRPSAQRTSGRGTGELFF
TRBJ2-7 | . | TRBV7-2 | . | 11 | TGTGCCAGCAGCTTATTCAACGAGCAGTACTTC | CASSLFNEQYF
TRBJ2-7 | . | TRBV19 | . | 13 | TGTGCCAGTAGTATTGACCTCTCCTACGAGCAGTACTTC | CASSIDLSYEQYF
TRBJ1-1 | . | TRBV5-1 | . | 15 | TGCGCCAGCAGCCAACAGGGCAGGGCGGACACTGAAGCTTTCTTT | CASSQQGRADTEAFF
TRBJ1-2 | . | TRBV28 | . | 12 | TGTGCCAGCAGTTTAACAGGTATTGGCTACACCTTC | CASSLTGIGYTF
TRBJ2-1 | TRBD2 | TRBV18 | . | 18 | TGTGCCAGCTCACCGCTGGCCCTTAGCGGGAGCTCCTACAATGAGCAGTTCTTC | CASSPLALSGSSYNEQFF
TRBJ2-7 | . | TRBV11-2 | . | 15 | TGTGCCAGCAGCTTGTTAGGCCTGAGCTCCTACGAGCAGTACTTC | CASSLLGLSSYEQYF
TRBJ2-4 | . | TRBV5-1 | . | 14 | TGCGCCAGCAGTCTCACGCTAGCCAAAAACATTCAGTACTTC | CASSLTLAKNIQYF
TRBJ1-1 | . | TRBV7-9 | . | 16 | TGTGCCAGCAGCTTAAGTGGTGGGGCGCGTGGGACTGAAGCTTTCTTT | CASSLSGGARGTEAFF
TRBJ2-3 | TRBD2 | TRBV6-5 | . | 15 | TGTGCCAGCAGTATACCGGGACTAGCGAGAGATACGCAGTATTTT | CASSIPGLARDTQYF
TRBJ1-5 | TRBD1 | TRBV2 | . | 16 | TGTGCCAGCAGTGAAGCCCGAACAGGGGTCAATCAGCCCCAGCATTTT | CASSEARTGVNQPQHF
TRBJ2-1 | TRBD2 | TRBV18 | . | 17 | TGTGCCAGCTCACCATCTTGGCTAGCGGGAGTAGGCTATGAGCAGTTCTTC | CASSPSWLAGVGYEQFF
TRBJ2-3 | . | TRBV5-1 | . | 13 | TGCGCCAGCAGCGGAGCGGTCACAGATACGCAGTATTTT | CASSGAVTDTQYF
TRBJ2-7 | . | TRBV7-6 | . | 15 | TGTGCCAGCAGCTTAGAGGGGGGAATATCTTTCGAGCAGTACTTC | CASSLEGGISFEQYF
TRBJ2-7 | . | TRBV4-1 | . | 14 | TGCGCCAGCAGCCGGGGACCGAGCTCCTACGAGCAGTACTTC | CASSRGPSSYEQYF
TRBJ2-7 | TRBD1 | TRBV27 | . | 13 | TGTGCCACCAAGGGGGCCAGATACTACGAGCAGTACTTC | CATKGARYYEQYF
TRBJ2-7 | . | TRBV4-3 | once | 15 | TGCGCCAGCAGCCGCTTAGTTGGCGCCGGGGGCGAGCAGTACTTC | CASSRLVGAGGEQYF
TRBJ2-6 | . | TRBV19 | . | 17 | TGTGCCAGTAGTGCCGGGACGGGGGTCTCTGGGGCCAACGTCCTGACTTTC | CASSAGTGVSGANVLTF
TRBJ2-6 | . | TRBV28 | . | 15 | TGTGCCAGCAGTTTTTGGGGCTCTGGGGCCAACGTCCTGACTTTC | CASSFWGSGANVLTF
TRBJ2-1 | . | TRBV18 | . | 12 | TGTGCCAGCTCACCAGGAGACGGAGAGCAGTTCTTC | CASSPGDGEQFF
TRBJ1-5 | . | TRBV29-1 | . | 13 | TGCAGCGTTGCCGACAGCCTCAATCAGCCCCAGCATTTT | CSVADSLNQPQHF
TRBJ1-1 | . | TRBV5-1 | . | 17 | TGCGCCAGCAGTCTGGGGGGGAACCGATACGAGAACACTGAAGCTTTCTTT | CASSLGGNRYENTEAFF
TRBJ2-5 | . | TRBV5-1 | . | 14 | TGCGCCAGCAGCTTGGTCCGGGCTAGCAAGACCCAGTACTTC | CASSLVRASKTQYF
TRBJ2-3 | TRBD2 | TRBV7-9 | . | 17 | TGTGCCAGCAGCTTAAAGTCACAGGGACTAGGCACAGATACGCAGTATTTT | CASSLKSQGLGTDTQYF
TRBJ2-7 | TRBD1 | TRBV7-2 | . | 13 | TGTGCCAGCAGCTTAGGCACAGGGGACGAGCAGTACTTC | CASSLGTGDEQYF
TRBJ1-1 | . | TRBV6-5 | . | 11 | TGTGCCAGCAGTTACCCCCCGGGAGCTTTCTTT | CASSYPPGAFF
TRBJ2-4 | . | TRBV7-2 | . | 14 | TGTGCCAGCAGCCAGGACAGAGCCAAAAACATTCAGTACTTC | CASSQDRAKNIQYF
TRBJ1-5 | . | TRBV5-6 | . | 16 | TGTGCCAGCAGCTCTTTATCACAGGGTTTGAATCAGCCCCAGCATTTT | CASSSLSQGLNQPQHF
TRBJ1-4 | TRBD1 | TRBV7-8 | . | 16 | TGTGCCAGCAGCCCGGAACCGGGACAGGGGTATGAAAAACTGTTTTTT | CASSPEPGQGYEKLFF